The 15 T cell receptor beta chains below come from one sample, sequenced in a study of T-cell reconstitution after alpha-beta-depleted transplantation in children. A library of TCRbeta sequences, prepared with unique molecular identifiers, was generated. In TCRdb, the PCR reads were re-called with MiXCR into one record per CDR3 protein. The data hold around 100,000 distinct CDR3 sequences, with approximately 10% observed a single time. The source was PBMCs, collected before TCRalphabeta/CD19-depleted stem cell transplant. These receptors were collected from a boy aged 2 to 10 with acute lymphoblastic leukemia, due to receive a stem cell transplant.

With respect to this clonotype: This may arise from a read error, as a much more abundant clone is one base away. This chain connects TRBV10-2 to TRBJ2-2; weak D call: TRBD2 (5 bases). The V end lost 3 bases, the J end lost 5 bases, and 13 bases lay between the germline ends. The CDR3 spans 15 residues. The germline V gene has CDR1 WSHSY and CDR2 SAAADI. This chain's CDR3 is CASSDQWRRTGELFF. CDR3 DNA: TGCGCCAGCAGTGACCAGTGGAGGCGGACCGGGGAGCTGTTTTTT.

The table lists this clonotype with many counts. This rearrangement joins TRBV12-3 or TRBV12-4 to TRBJ2-5, with 10 positions matching TRBD1. The V gene end was trimmed by 7 bases and the J gene end by 2 bases; junction bases not matched to a gene: 7. CDR3 length: 15 residues. The CDR3 region has the DNA TGTGCCAGCAAACGGGACAGGGGACTTCAAGAGACCCAGTACTTC. Translation gives CASKRDRGLQETQYF.

This clonotype showed up just a few times. This rearrangement joins TRBV27 to TRBJ1-6; D is uncertain. The germline V gene encodes CDR1 MNHEY and CDR2 SMNVEV (reference sequence). The CDR3 totals 17 residues. With 6 bases removed from V and 8 bases from J, the gap between germline ends came to 23 bases. CDR3 in amino acids: CASRYGSGGYEDSPLHF. The CDR3 region has the DNA TGTGCCAGCAGATATGGTTCGGGAGGGTATGAGGATTCACCCCTCCACTTT.

This clonotype showed up just a few times. J is TRBJ2-3 and V is TRBV12-3 or TRBV12-4, with 13 bases aligning to TRBD2. The CDR3 contains 17 residues. Germline trimming cut 2 bases from V and 3 bases from J; bases unmatched to any gene: 5. CDR3 DNA sequence: TGTGCCAGCAGTTTATTTCGGACTAGCGGGAGTACAGATACGCAGTATTTT. Protein: CASSLFRTSGSTDTQYF.

This clonotype appeared a few times. This CDR3 reads CASSPTAGTTFGNEQFF. Written as DNA, the CDR3 is TGTGCCAGCAGCCCTACCGCAGGGACTACCTTCGGGAATGAGCAGTTCTTC. The V gene is TRBV7-7, the J gene TRBJ2-1; 7 nucleotides agree with TRBD2. V lost 5 bases and J lost 7; bases outside the gene matches: 17. Germline lookup yields CDR1 SSHAT and CDR2 FNYEAQ (reference sequence). CDR3 length: 17 residues.

This clonotype appeared many times. The V and J genes are TRBV5-1 and TRBJ1-6, with D perhaps matching TRBD1 (5 bases). The CDR3 runs 15 residues. Germline loops: CDR1 SGHRS, CDR2 YFSETQ. Trimming stripped 0 bases from V and 10 bases from J, with 14 bases between. CDR3: CASSLAGRAQSPLHF. For the CDR3, the DNA is TGCGCCAGCAGCTTGGCTGGCAGGGCGCAATCACCCCTCCACTTT.

This clonotype was seen a handful of times. The chain is built from TRBV12-3 or TRBV12-4 and TRBJ2-3, with 7 bases that match TRBD2. The trim removed 4 bases at V and 2 bases at J, leaving 6 bases unmatched. CDR3 size: 15 residues. CDR3 protein: CASSSSGGVTDTQYF. DNA of the CDR3: TGTGCCAGCAGTTCTAGCGGAGGGGTCACAGATACGCAGTATTTT.

This clonotype was found a few times. The chain links TRBV12-3 or TRBV12-4 to TRBJ1-5; 8 nucleotides match TRBD1. The CDR3 totals 13 residues. Trimming took 5 bases from V and 4 from J; bases not matched to a gene: 1. For the CDR3, the DNA is TGTGCCAGCAGTAACAGGGGGAATCAGCCCCAGCATTTT. Residues: CASSNRGNQPQHF.

This clonotype was observed at least ten times. The chain links TRBV7-2 to TRBJ2-1; TRBD2 aligns across 7 bases. V shed 5 bases and J 2 bases; nucleotides not matched to a gene: 3. Germline CDR1 is SGHTA and CDR2 is FQGNSA. The CDR3 spans 14 residues. The CDR3 is CASSPGLAYNEQFF. CDR3 in DNA: TGTGCCAGCAGCCCCGGACTAGCCTACAATGAGCAGTTCTTC. Supplemented by reference TRBV7-2 and TRBJ2-1, the full variable domain reads GAGVSQSPSNKVTEKGKDVELRCDPISGHTALYWYRQSLGQGLEFLIYFQGNSAPDKSGLPSDRFSAERTGGSVSTLTIQRTQQEDSAVYLCASSPGLAYNEQFFGPGTRLTVL.

This clonotype was picked up a small number of times. The J gene is TRBJ2-1, the V gene TRBV20-1, with 7 bases that match TRBD2. Germline loops: CDR1 DFQATT, CDR2 SNEGSKA (reference sequence). This CDR3 has 16 amino acids. V was clipped by 0 bases and J by 3 bases; unmatched bases: 8. CDR3: CSAREISRGGYNEQFF. The CDR3 bases are TGCAGTGCTAGAGAGATTTCCCGCGGGGGCTACAATGAGCAGTTCTTC.

The chain recombines TRBV5-1 with TRBJ2-7; D possibly matches TRBD1 or TRBD2 (5 bases each). With 4 bases removed from V and 3 bases from J, the gap between germline ends came to 14 bases. Germline assignment: CDR1 SGHRS and CDR2 YFSETQ. The CDR3 contains 14 residues. The CDR3 DNA is TGCGCCAGCAGCCGCGGACACGGGATCTACGAGCAGTACTTC. Amino acid sequence: CASSRGHGIYEQYF.

V is TRBV7-3 and J is TRBJ2-1, with 10 nucleotides matching TRBD2. The ends lost 5 bases at V and 9 bases at J; junction bases unmatched: 10. The CDR3 loop spans 15 amino acids. Germline values: CDR1 SGHTA, CDR2 FQGTGA. The CDR3 protein is CASSTQRGGRGEQFF. CDR3 bases: TGTGCCAGCAGCACGCAGCGGGGGGGGCGGGGTGAGCAGTTCTTC.

This clonotype showed up just a few times. The V and J genes are TRBV5-1 and TRBJ2-1; no reliable D call. CDR1 SGHRS and CDR2 YFSETQ come from the germline V gene. V was pared by 4 bases and J by 7 bases, with 15 bases between. The CDR3 is made up of 14 amino acids. CDR3 sequence: CASSARSDGNEQFF. The CDR3, as DNA: TGCGCCAGCAGCGCACGCTCGGACGGGAATGAGCAGTTCTTC.

This clonotype was counted ten times or more. The J gene is TRBJ2-2, the V gene TRBV15; D not certain. CDR1 LNHNV and CDR2 YYDKDF come from the germline V gene (reference sequence). This CDR3 comprises 12 residues. Trimming stripped 3 bases from V and 6 bases from J, with 5 bases between. The CDR3 DNA is TGTGCCACCAGCAGGGAGTCCGGGGAGCTGTTTTTT. It yields the protein CATSRESGELFF.

The chain combines TRBV20-1 with TRBJ2-2, with D possibly TRBD1 on 6 matching bases. The CDR3 has 16 amino acids. Trimming shortened V by 6 bases and J by 0 bases, and 17 bases separated the two germline ends. Germline CDR1 is DFQATT and CDR2 is SNEGSKA (reference sequence). The DNA for the CDR3 is TGCAGTGCGAGCTACTCAGGGGCGCCGAACACCGGGGAGCTGTTTTTT. Translated: CSASYSGAPNTGELFF.